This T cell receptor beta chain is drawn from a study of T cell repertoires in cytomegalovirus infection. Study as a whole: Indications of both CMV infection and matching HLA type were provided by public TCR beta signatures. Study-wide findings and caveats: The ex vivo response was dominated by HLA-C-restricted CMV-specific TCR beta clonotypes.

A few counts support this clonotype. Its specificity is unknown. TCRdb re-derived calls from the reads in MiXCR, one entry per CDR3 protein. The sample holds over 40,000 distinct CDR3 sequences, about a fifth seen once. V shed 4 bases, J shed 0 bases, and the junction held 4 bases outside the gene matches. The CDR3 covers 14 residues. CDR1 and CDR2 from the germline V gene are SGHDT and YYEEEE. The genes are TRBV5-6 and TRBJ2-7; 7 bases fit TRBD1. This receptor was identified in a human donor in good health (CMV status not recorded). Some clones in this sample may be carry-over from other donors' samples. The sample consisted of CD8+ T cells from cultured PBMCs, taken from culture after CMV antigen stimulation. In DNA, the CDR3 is TGTGCCAGCAGCACGACAGGGAGCTCCTACGAGCAGTACTTC. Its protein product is CASSTTGSSYEQYF.